This T cell receptor (beta chain) comes out of a study of T-cell memory formation after mild COVID-19 (dated by TCRdb to the early 2020s). At the level of the whole study: TCR sequence clusters from the two donors were largely donor specific. In a couple of donors, T-cell clones that expanded and contracted after mild COVID-19 were followed by sequencing TCRalpha and TCRbeta repertoires longitudinally. The cohort comprised two young, previously healthy adult volunteers, one female and one male.

Sequencing relied on an Illumina NovaSeq 6000. cDNA libraries for TCRalpha and TCRbeta were prepared by 5'RACE using constant-segment primers, with sample barcodes and unique molecular identifiers added. RNA was extracted from every sample with Trizol reagent. Libraries were amplified in two PCR steps, with a second sample barcode and Illumina TruSeq adapters added in the second step. The libraries were sequenced on an Illumina NovaSeq using 2 x 150 bp paired-end reads. The original pipeline was this. The reads were demultiplexed and collapsed into UMI-guided consensus sequences using migec v1.2.7. Using mixcr v2.1.11, UMI consensuses were aligned to TRA and TRB V and J templates and then assembled into clonotypes. A clonotype was counted as expanded or contracted only if both edgeR and NoisET called the change significant, with noise models trained on biological replicates. For edgeR calls, the cutoffs were a false discovery rate-adjusted p below 0.01 and a log2 fold-change threshold of 1. As an exploratory analysis of dynamics, max-normalized trajectories of the 1000 most abundant clonotypes were examined with PCA combined with hierarchical clustering. The CD4 or CD8 phenotype of responding clones was assigned using the separately sequenced CD4+ and CD8+ repertoires. TCRdb applied fastp at Q25 and MiXCR to the public reads, then kept only in-frame beta chains. Each CDR3 protein gets just one entry, which takes the most common genes and DNA from the rows behind it. The V and J calls here are based on TCRdb, not the publication. The sample table contains 450,000 or so distinct CDR3 sequences; only one count was recorded for 20% of them. The ten largest clones capture roughly 8.4% of the sample.

PBMCs were isolated by Ficoll-Paque density gradient centrifugation. There are a few counts of this clonotype. Its target antigen remains unknown. Qualities for individual bases were not recorded, and no much larger clone is one base off. The CDR3 goes from the cysteine to the phenylalanine over 15 residues. The sequence is cut down to CDR3 DNA, 45 bases in frame from base 1. Via the germline V gene, CDR1 is MNHEY and CDR2 SVGAGI. Trimming takes 6 bases from V and 5 bases from J, and the germline ends sit 19 bases apart. Results and caveats for the whole study, not just this receptor: Contracting CD4+ clones were found mainly in CM and EM memory subsets, while CD8+ clones were enriched in EMRA. From day 15 to 85, contracting clones showed balanced CD4/CD8 phenotypes, whereas a second wave of clones that expanded from day 15 to 37 leaned towards CD4+. SARS-CoV-2 specificity of the second-wave clones peaking on day 37 was not confirmed. The study included only a couple of mild cases, and larger cohorts that include severe cases with pre-infection samples were judged to be necessary. The detection of some responding clones in pre-infection memory suggests that pre-existing cross-reactive memory T cells joined the SARS-CoV-2 response.

The origin of this receptor is an adult woman who had mild COVID-19 (a few samples of this study predate the infection). The sample titles of this study are shuffled in the database, so cell type and time point are left out; the donor was told from shared clones. This sequence uses TRBV6-5 and TRBJ1-1; the D region possibly corresponds to TRBD1 (5 bases align). Sequencing input: PBMCs or a T cell subset sorted from them (not recorded which). The nucleotide sequence is given as TGTGCCAGCAGCCCCCCTCAGGGAAGGAGGACTGAAGCTTTCTTT. It specifies CASSPPQGRRTEAFF.